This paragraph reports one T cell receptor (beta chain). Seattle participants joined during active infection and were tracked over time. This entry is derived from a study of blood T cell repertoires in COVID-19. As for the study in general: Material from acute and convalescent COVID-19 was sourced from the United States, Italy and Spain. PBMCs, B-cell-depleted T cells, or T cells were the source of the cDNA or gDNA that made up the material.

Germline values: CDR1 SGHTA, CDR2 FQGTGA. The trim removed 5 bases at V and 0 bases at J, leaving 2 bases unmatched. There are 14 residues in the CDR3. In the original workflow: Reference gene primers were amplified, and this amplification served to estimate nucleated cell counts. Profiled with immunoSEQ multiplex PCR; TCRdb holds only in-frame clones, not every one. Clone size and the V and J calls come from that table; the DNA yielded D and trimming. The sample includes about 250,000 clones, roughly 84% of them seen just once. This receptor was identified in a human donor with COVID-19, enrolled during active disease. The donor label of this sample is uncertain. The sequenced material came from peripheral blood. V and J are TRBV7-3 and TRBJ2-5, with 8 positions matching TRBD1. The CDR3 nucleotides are TGTGCCAGCAGCGTACAGGGGGACCAAGAGACCCAGTACTTC. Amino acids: CASSVQGDQETQYF.